By proportion, the clone carrying this T cell receptor (beta chain) is medium-sized (0.01 to 0.1%). As yet, its antigen is unknown. The germline V gene has CDR1 SNHLY and CDR2 FYNNEI. V was pared by 3 bases and J by 3 bases, with 9 bases between. The CDR3 spans 14 residues. The data are from a study of OX40 agonist ivuxolimab in advanced cancers. Study as a whole: Dose-escalation patients' cancers were hepatocellular carcinoma, melanoma, renal cell or head and neck cancer. Of the participants, around 39% had some prior anti-PD-1, anti-PD-L1 or anti-CTLA-4 therapy, which was allowed.

Findings and limits, study-wide: The study observed clonal expansion of CD4+ and CD8+ blood T cells by week 6 at 0.1 to 3.0 mg/kg.

Only in-frame clones appear in the TCRdb table, and some are missing; sequencing was by immunoSEQ multiplex PCR. The sample includes about 19,000 clones, about two thirds of them seen just once. The TCR comes from an adult with an advanced solid tumor such as melanoma, head and neck, liver or kidney cancer. Sequences were derived from CD4+ or CD8+ T cells sorted from blood, sampled in a trial of the OX40 agonist ivuxolimab. The chain uses TRBV2 and TRBJ2-1; TRBD1 might be the D (6 bases). CDR3 bases: TGTGCCAGCAGTGAGGAGACAGGCTACAATGAGCAGTTCTTC. It encodes CASSEETGYNEQFF. The variable domain in full, completed from reference TRBV2 and TRBJ2-1, reads EPEVTQTPSHQVTQMGQEVILRCVPISNHLYFYWYRQILGQKVEFLVSFYNNEISEKSEIFDDQFSVERPDGSNFTLKIRSTKLEDSAMYFCASSEETGYNEQFFGPGTRLTVL.